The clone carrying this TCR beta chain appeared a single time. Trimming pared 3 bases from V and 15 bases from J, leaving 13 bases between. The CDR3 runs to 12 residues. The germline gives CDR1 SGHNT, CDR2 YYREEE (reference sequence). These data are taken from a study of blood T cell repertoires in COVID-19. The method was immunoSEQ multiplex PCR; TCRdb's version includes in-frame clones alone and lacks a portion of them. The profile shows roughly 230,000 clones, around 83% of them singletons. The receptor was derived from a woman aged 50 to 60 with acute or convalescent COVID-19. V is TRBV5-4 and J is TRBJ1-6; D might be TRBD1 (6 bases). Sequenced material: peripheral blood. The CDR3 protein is CASSSDRSHLHF. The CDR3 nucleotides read TGTGCCAGCAGCTCCGACAGGTCCCACCTCCACTTT.